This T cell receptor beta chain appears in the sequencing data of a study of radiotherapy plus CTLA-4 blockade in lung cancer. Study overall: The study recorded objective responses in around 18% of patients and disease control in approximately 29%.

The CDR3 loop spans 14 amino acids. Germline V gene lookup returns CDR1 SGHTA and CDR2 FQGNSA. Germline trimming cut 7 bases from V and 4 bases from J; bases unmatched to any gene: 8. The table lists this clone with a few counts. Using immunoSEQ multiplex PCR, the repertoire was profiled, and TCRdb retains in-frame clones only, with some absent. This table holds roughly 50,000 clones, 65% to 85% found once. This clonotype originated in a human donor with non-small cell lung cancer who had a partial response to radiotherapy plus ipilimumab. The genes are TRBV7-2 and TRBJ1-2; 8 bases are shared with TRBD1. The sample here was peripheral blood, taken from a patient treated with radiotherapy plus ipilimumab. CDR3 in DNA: TGTGCCAGCACCCCGGACAGGGTATCCTATGGCTACACCTTC. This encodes CASTPDRVSYGYTF.